This is a list of T cell receptor beta chains from one sample in a study of T cell changes during pregnancy in multiple sclerosis. TCRdb's table, derived via immunoSEQ multiplex PCR, lists solely in-frame clones and lacks some. The sample has 45,000 to 55,000 clones, roughly 90% seen once. Sample: peripheral blood, taken in the first trimester of pregnancy. The receptors stem from a female donor in good health, enrolled as a control in a pregnancy study. CDR3s include the opening cysteine and the closing phenylalanine or tryptophan. A D gene is named only where the DNA matches it firmly. For some rows the clone size is stated as once, few or many, or as a class when expanded; others skip it.

TRBJ2-3 | TRBV27 | . | . | CASRGLSDTQYF | TGTGCCAGCAGGGGCCTATCAGATACGCAGTATTTT
TRBJ2-1 | TRBV13 | . | . | CASSSLPREQFF | TGTGCCAGCAGCTCCTTACCCCGGGAGCAGTTCTTC
TRBJ2-1 | TRBV5-1 | TRBD2 | . | CASSLGLAGGPYNEQFF | TGCGCCAGCAGCTTGGGGCTAGCGGGGGGGCCCTACAATGAGCAGTTCTTC
TRBJ1-1 | TRBV28 | . | . | CASSFGGRTEAFF | TGTGCCAGCAGTTTCGGGGGACGCACTGAAGCTTTCTTT
TRBJ2-7 | TRBV28 | TRBD1 | . | CASNLYKGGPYEQYF | TGTGCCAGCAATCTGTACAAAGGGGGCCCCTACGAGCAGTACTTC
TRBJ2-2 | TRBV7-3 | . | . | CASSKGGQGNTGELFF | TGTGCCAGCAGCAAAGGAGGGCAGGGGAACACCGGGGAGCTGTTTTTT
TRBJ2-2 | TRBV5-4 | . | . | CASRDRKAQGNTGELFF | TGTGCCAGCAGAGACCGTAAAGCACAGGGGAACACCGGGGAGCTGTTTTTT
TRBJ1-2 | TRBV2 | . | . | CASSPTGDYGYTF | TGTGCCAGCAGTCCAACAGGTGACTATGGCTACACCTTC
TRBJ1-1 | TRBV30 | . | . | CAWTPNRSGGTEAFF | TGTGCCTGGACCCCAAACAGAAGTGGAGGAACTGAAGCTTTCTTT
TRBJ2-7 | TRBV7-8 | . | . | CASSLGGGIGYEQYF | TGTGCCAGCAGCTTGGGAGGTGGGATTGGGTACGAGCAGTACTTC
TRBJ1-3 | TRBV5-1 | TRBD1 | . | CASSNSGQGTGNTIYF | TGCGCCAGCAGCAACTCCGGACAGGGAACTGGAAACACCATATATTTT
TRBJ2-2 | TRBV6-4 | TRBD2 | . | CASRLAVNTGELFF | TGTGCCAGCAGACTAGCGGTGAACACCGGGGAGCTGTTTTTT
TRBJ2-5 | TRBV5-4 | TRBD2 | . | CASSLSRGGQETQYF | TGTGCCAGCAGCTTGTCTCGGGGGGGGCAAGAGACCCAGTACTTC
TRBJ1-6 | TRBV11-2 | TRBD1 | . | CASSLGSGTGSNSPLHF | TGTGCCAGCAGCTTAGGGAGCGGGACAGGGAGTAATTCACCCCTCCACTTT
TRBJ2-1 | TRBV7-7 | TRBD1 | . | CASSLTGGNEQFF | TGTGCTAGCAGCTTGACAGGGGGCAATGAGCAGTTCTTC
TRBJ2-1 | TRBV7-8 | . | . | CASNSGKSYNEQFF | TGTGCCAGCAACTCAGGGAAGTCCTACAATGAGCAGTTCTTC
TRBJ1-2 | TRBV19 | TRBD1 | . | CASSIPHQGAGGYTF | TGTGCCAGTAGTATCCCCCACCAGGGGGCGGGCGGCTACACCTTC
TRBJ2-7 | TRBV27 | TRBD2 | . | CASSQPGLAGGHEQYF | TGTGCCAGCAGTCAACCTGGACTAGCGGGGGGCCACGAGCAGTACTTC
TRBJ1-1 | TRBV6-5 | . | . | CASSVSGKNTEAFF | TGTGCCAGCAGCGTATCGGGGAAGAACACTGAAGCTTTCTTT
TRBJ1-3 | TRBV30 | . | . | CAWTLGGSGNTIYF | TGTGCCTGGACCCTCGGGGGTTCTGGAAACACCATATATTTT
TRBJ1-2 | TRBV7-2 | . | . | CASSRETNNYGYTF | TGTGCCAGCAGCCGGGAAACGAATAACTATGGCTACACCTTC
TRBJ1-4 | TRBV5-6 | . | once | CASSFGSADEKLFF | TGTGCCAGCAGCTTTGGGTCGGCGGATGAAAAACTGTTTTTT
TRBJ2-7 | TRBV9 | TRBD1 | . | CASSVGQYSYEQYF | TGTGCCAGCAGCGTGGGACAGTACTCCTACGAGCAGTACTTC
TRBJ1-1 | TRBV27 | . | . | CASRNLQGLGAEAFF | TGTGCCAGCAGGAATCTACAGGGATTGGGGGCTGAAGCTTTCTTT
TRBJ1-1 | TRBV27 | TRBD1 | . | CASSLRQGGWAFF | TGTGCCAGCAGTTTACGACAGGGGGGCTGGGCTTTCTTT
TRBJ2-1 | TRBV30 | . | . | CAWRQSGEQFF | TGTGCCTGGAGGCAGTCCGGGGAGCAGTTCTTC
TRBJ2-4 | TRBV4-1 | TRBD2 | . | CASSQDQVGGGAKNIQYF | TGCGCCAGCAGCCAAGATCAGGTTGGCGGGGGGGCCAAAAACATTCAGTACTTC
TRBJ2-5 | TRBV5-1 | TRBD2 | . | CASSLKAGGQETQYF | TGCGCCAGCAGCTTAAAAGCGGGGGGACAAGAGACCCAGTACTTC
TRBJ1-1 | TRBV18 | . | . | CASSSTENTEAFF | TGTGCCAGCTCATCCACAGAGAACACTGAAGCTTTCTTT
TRBJ2-3 | TRBV15 | . | . | CATSQSRQDGTQYF | TGTGCCACCAGCCAATCAAGACAGGACGGTACGCAGTATTTT
TRBJ1-5 | TRBV6-5 | TRBD1 | . | CASSQTQGASQPQHF | TGTGCCAGCAGCCAAACACAGGGGGCGAGTCAGCCCCAGCATTTT
TRBJ2-7 | TRBV5-1 | TRBD1 | . | CASSFFPGQNYEQYF | TGCGCCAGCAGCTTCTTTCCGGGACAGAACTACGAGCAGTACTTC
TRBJ2-2 | TRBV27 | TRBD1 | . | CASSLAGWGQGPTGELFF | TGTGCCAGCAGTTTAGCTGGGTGGGGACAGGGGCCCACCGGGGAGCTGTTTTTT
TRBJ2-7 | TRBV14 | . | . | CASSQGFGGNHEQYF | TGTGCCAGCAGCCAAGGATTCGGCGGGAACCACGAGCAGTACTTC
TRBJ2-7 | TRBV4-3 | TRBD2 | . | CASSQELAGWGSPSEQYF | TGCGCCAGCAGCCAAGAACTAGCGGGATGGGGAAGTCCTAGCGAGCAGTACTTC
TRBJ2-3 | TRBV27 | TRBD2 | . | CASSSVGSGSTTDTQYF | TGTGCCAGCAGTTCTGTCGGTAGCGGGAGTACCACAGATACGCAGTATTTT
TRBJ2-7 | TRBV5-4 | TRBD2 | . | CASSLDPPGSGGSYEQYF | TGTGCCAGCAGCTTGGATCCCCCTGGGAGCGGGGGCTCCTACGAGCAGTACTTC
TRBJ1-2 | TRBV19 | . | few | CATRQVGYYGYTF | TGTGCCACCAGACAGGTCGGCTACTATGGCTACACCTTC
TRBJ2-7 | TRBV28 | . | . | CASSLRQMSRLQYF | TGTGCCAGCAGTTTACGACAGATGTCTAGGTTGCAGTACTTC
TRBJ2-2 | TRBV30 | TRBD1 | . | CAWIRGDRVGSGELFF | TGTGCCTGGATCCGAGGGGACAGGGTGGGGAGCGGGGAGCTGTTTTTT
TRBJ2-7 | TRBV19 | TRBD1 | . | CASSIGIQGASYEQYF | TGTGCCAGTAGTATAGGTATCCAGGGGGCATCCTACGAGCAGTACTTC
TRBJ1-2 | TRBV5-1 | TRBD1 | . | CASSSGQSYGYTF | TGCGCCAGCAGCTCGGGACAGAGCTATGGCTACACCTTC
TRBJ2-5 | TRBV7-2 | . | . | CASSRTGNQETQYF | TGTGCCAGCAGCCGAACAGGGAACCAAGAGACCCAGTACTTC
TRBJ2-1 | TRBV1 | . | . | CTSSPSPSGSWVNEQFF | TGCACCAGCAGCCCCTCCCCCAGCGGGAGTTGGGTCAATGAGCAGTTCTTC
TRBJ2-3 | TRBV9 | TRBD2 | . | CASSVAGAGGGTDTQYF | TGTGCCAGCAGCGTAGCAGGAGCGGGAGGGGGCACAGATACGCAGTATTTT
TRBJ2-2 | TRBV9 | TRBD2 | . | CASSVGRWGGLHTGELFF | TGTGCCAGCAGCGTAGGGAGATGGGGGGGTTTACACACCGGGGAGCTGTTTTTT
TRBJ2-1 | TRBV15 | . | . | CATSRDSALQFF | TGTGCCACCAGCAGAGATAGCGCCCTGCAGTTCTTC
TRBJ1-4 | TRBV27 | TRBD1 | . | CASSATGEGPNEKLFF | TGTGCCAGCAGTGCGACAGGGGAAGGACCTAATGAAAAACTGTTTTTT
TRBJ1-2 | TRBV14 | . | . | CASSQAGHGYTF | TGTGCCAGCAGCCAAGCAGGGCATGGCTACACCTTC
TRBJ1-1 | TRBV30 | TRBD1 | . | CAWSLSGRDREFMNTEAFF | TGTGCCTGGAGTCTAAGTGGGCGGGACAGGGAGTTCATGAACACTGAAGCTTTCTTT
TRBJ1-2 | TRBV5-1 | . | . | CASSMDPRGNYGYTF | TGCGCCAGCAGCATGGATCCCCGGGGAAACTATGGCTACACCTTC